Below, one T cell receptor beta chain is given with its context. Its antigen is not yet known. No base quality values were provided; no much bigger clone lies one nucleotide off. V is shortened by 2 bases, J by 11 bases, and the region joining them spans 18 bases. The CDR3, cysteine through phenylalanine, is 14 amino acids long. Only the CDR3 part of the read is kept: 42 bases, read in frame from the first base. CDR1 SGHAT and CDR2 FQNNGV were looked up in the germline V gene. Whole blood was collected in K2EDTA tubes by collaborating institutions according to the institutions' own protocols. For TCRbeta analysis, collaborator samples were shipped as frozen whole blood, as isolated PBMCs, or as DNA extracted from either sample type. The data were obtained in a study of blood T cell repertoires in COVID-19 (TCRdb year 2020). Turning to the overall study: Collaborator samples came from the United States, Italy and Spain and covered acute and convalescent phases of COVID-19. The material from the prospective study consisted of cDNA or gDNA derived from T cells, B-cell-depleted T cells, or PBMCs. The samples were drawn from two sources: the first 160 participants of the ongoing ImmuneRACE study, and 1,000 to 1,500 subjects contributed by 6 global collaborators. HLA class I and class II types, where available, came from metadata supplied by the sample provider rather than from assay-based typing. Subjects who had been exposed to COVID-19, were actively infected with it, or had recovered from it provided the deeply sampled blood TCRbeta repertoires that made up the dataset. A de-identified subject ID, COVID-19 status, age in years and sex were almost always included in the sample metadata. The repertoires were released in a freely available public database intended as a resource for research on the immune response to SARS-CoV-2.

TCRbeta CDR3 regions were amplified from genomic DNA by means of the immunoSEQ Assay, a bias-controlled multiplex PCR. From the authors' description of their analysis: The number of nucleated cells in each sample was estimated from the amplification of reference gene primers within the assay. To quantify the absolute abundance of each unique TCRbeta CDR3 rearrangement, sequence reads were collapsed and filtered. For each sample, productive Simpson clonality was calculated as the square root of Simpson's diversity index over productive rearrangements. TCRdb carries this immuneACCESS record with in-frame sequences only. Its versions omit some clonotypes, under half of them owing to an unresolved V gene in the studies checked, with the rest unexplained. V and J calls plus clone size are reproduced from that table; the DNA served to infer D and trimming. This sample holds 200,000 to 250,000 clones; approximately 82% were observed only once. In total, the top ten clones hold approximately 1.9% of the sample.

Broader findings and caveats from the paper: The amount of clinical and demographic metadata varied by source and participant and was provided uncurated.

The V and J segments used are TRBV11-2 and TRBJ1-1, with TRBD1 tentatively as D gene (5 bases match). Material for sequencing was peripheral blood. The TCR sequence derives from a woman aged 80 or over with acute or convalescent COVID-19. CDR3 sequence: CASSLSSRVQAAFF. The bases are TGTGCCAGCAGCTTAAGCTCCCGCGTACAGGCTGCTTTCTTT.